Listed below are T cell receptor beta chains from one sample, sequenced in a study of blood T cell repertoires in COVID-19. Only in-frame clones appear in the TCRdb table, and some are missing; sequencing was by immunoSEQ multiplex PCR. This table holds about 75,000 clones, about 79% found once. Input material: peripheral blood. These receptors originate from a woman aged 45-65 years with acute or convalescent COVID-19. Each CDR3 is given with its conserved first and last residue. A D gene is named only where the DNA matches it firmly. Clone size is stated in some rows and not others, as once, few, many or a class when expanded.

j_call v_call clone_size d_call cdr3_nt cdr3_aa
TRBJ1-3 TRBV10-3 - - TGTGCCATCAGTGACGTCAGGCTGAGCTCTGGAAACACCATATATTTT CAISDVRLSSGNTIYF
TRBJ1-2 TRBV11-2 - - TGTGCCAGCAGCTTAGCCGCGACAGGATTAGGCTACACCTTC CASSLAATGLGYTF
TRBJ2-7 TRBV11-2 - - TGTGCCAGCAGCTTAGTGGGAGGCGGCTACGAGCAGTACTTC CASSLVGGGYEQYF
TRBJ1-5 TRBV6-6 - - TGTGCCAGCAGTTACACCCTAGGTCAGCCCCAGCATTTT CASSYTLGQPQHF
TRBJ2-6 TRBV19 - - TGTGCCAGTAGCGGGACCCTCGGCGGGGTTGGGGCCAACGTCCTGACTTTC CASSGTLGGVGANVLTF
TRBJ1-3 TRBV28 - - TGTGCCAGCAGTTTACTCCCTGGGTGGGGCGGCCGCTCTGGAAACACCATATATTTT CASSLLPGWGGRSGNTIYF
TRBJ1-6 TRBV5-4 - - TGTGCCAGCAGCTTGAGGCAGGGCGCGAATTCACCCCTCCACTTT CASSLRQGANSPLHF
TRBJ2-4 TRBV25-1 - - TGTGCCAGCAGTGACTACCGAAATGCCAAAAACATTCAGTACTTC CASSDYRNAKNIQYF
TRBJ2-1 TRBV6-5 - - TGTGCCAGCCGGAGGGACGCCTTCAATGAGCAGTTCTTC CASRRDAFNEQFF
TRBJ2-3 TRBV7-2 - - TGTGCCAGCAGCTTAGGACCCCAGCGAAACACAGATACGCAGTATTTT CASSLGPQRNTDTQYF
TRBJ2-7 TRBV7-9 - - TGTGCCAGCAGCACTTACTACGAGCAGTACTTC CASSTYYEQYF
TRBJ1-5 TRBV7-2 - - TGTGCCAGCAGCTTAGTCTGGGGAGCTGGCAATCAGCCCCAGCATTTT CASSLVWGAGNQPQHF
TRBJ1-1 TRBV27 - - TGTGCCAGCAGTCTCAGGGGAATGAACACTGAAGCTTTCTTT CASSLRGMNTEAFF
TRBJ1-1 TRBV7-2 - TRBD1 TGTGCCAGCAGCTTGGACAGGGTGAACACTGAAGCTTTCTTT CASSLDRVNTEAFF
TRBJ1-1 TRBV5-6 - - TGTGCCAGCAGCTTGTTCCTCGGACAAAAGAACACTGAAGCTTTCTTT CASSLFLGQKNTEAFF
TRBJ1-5 TRBV18 - TRBD1 TGTGCCAGCTCACCATCCGGGACAGGAGTAAATCAGCCCCAGCATTTT CASSPSGTGVNQPQHF
TRBJ2-5 TRBV9 - - TGTGCCAGCAGCGGCAGCGTTGGGGAGACCCAGTACTTC CASSGSVGETQYF
TRBJ2-1 TRBV12-5 - TRBD1 TGTGCTAGTGTAGGGGGACAGGGGTACAATGAGCAGTTCTTC CASVGGQGYNEQFF
TRBJ2-7 TRBV28 - TRBD2 TGTGCCAGCAGTCAATCAGCGGGAACTTTATACGAGCAGTACTTC CASSQSAGTLYEQYF
TRBJ2-7 TRBV7-9 - TRBD2 TGTGCCAGCAGCACGACTAGCGGGAGGGCCGGGGAGCAGTACTTC CASSTTSGRAGEQYF
TRBJ2-3 TRBV2 few TRBD1 TGTGCCAGCAACGGGGACAGCGGTTTTAGCACAGATACGCAGTATTTT CASNGDSGFSTDTQYF
TRBJ1-2 TRBV27 - - TGTGCCACTCAGGGGACCTATGGCTACACCTTC CATQGTYGYTF
TRBJ1-3 TRBV13 - - TGTGCCAGCAGCCTCCAGGGAGGGGTCTCTGGAAACACCATATATTTT CASSLQGGVSGNTIYF
TRBJ1-4 TRBV18 - - TGTGCCAGCTCGGGGACTACAGGGAGGAATGAAAAACTGTTTTTT CASSGTTGRNEKLFF
TRBJ2-2 TRBV5-3 - - TGTGCCAGAAGCTTGTTTTACCTTAGGGAGGTAACCGGGGAGCTGTTTTTT CARSLFYLREVTGELFF
TRBJ2-1 TRBV18 - - TGTGCCAGCTCCTCCGGGAGCGAATCGGCTGAGCAGTTCTTC CASSSGSESAEQFF
TRBJ1-3 TRBV11-2 - - TGTGCCAGCAGCCGCCACCCCCAGACAGAAAACACCATATATTTT CASSRHPQTENTIYF
TRBJ2-5 TRBV7-9 - - TGTGCCAGCAGCTTAAAACAGGGCGAAGAGACCCAGTACTTC CASSLKQGEETQYF
TRBJ1-1 TRBV9 few - TGTGCCAGCAGCAGGGTAGGGGCGCGGAACACTGAAGCTTTCTTT CASSRVGARNTEAFF